Listed below are T cell receptor beta chains from one sample, sequenced in a study of blood T cell repertoires in COVID-19. Some clones are missing from TCRdb's copy, which holds only in-frame ones; the method was immunoSEQ multiplex PCR. Among about 48,000 clones, approximately 81% were seen once, and the ten largest hold over 4.5%. Sequenced input: peripheral blood. The receptors were gathered from a woman aged 55-70 years with acute or convalescent COVID-19. CDR3s include the opening cysteine and the closing phenylalanine or tryptophan. The order of the fields is V gene, D gene, J gene, clone size, CDR3 protein, CDR3 DNA. D genes are given only for firm matches. Clone size, where shown, is once, few, many, or a class for clones that have expanded.

TRBV4-1	.	TRBJ2-7	few	CASSQAESSYEQYF	TGCGCCAGCAGCCAAGCGGAGAGCTCCTACGAGCAGTACTTC
TRBV18	TRBD1	TRBJ2-7	.	CASSPPGTVSYEQYF	TGTGCCAGCTCACCCCCCGGGACAGTCTCCTACGAGCAGTACTTC
TRBV11-2	.	TRBJ2-7	.	CASSLYFFVDGGTDYEQYF	TGTGCCAGCAGCTTATACTTTTTCGTAGACGGAGGTACCGACTACGAGCAGTACTTC
TRBV5-1	TRBD1	TRBJ2-7	.	CASSFGGTGGNSYEQYF	TGCGCCAGCAGCTTTGGGGGAACAGGGGGCAATTCCTACGAGCAGTACTTC
TRBV3-1/TRBV3-2	.	TRBJ2-1	.	CASSQLVYNEQFF	TGTGCCAGCAGCCAATTAGTCTACAATGAGCAGTTCTTC
TRBV7-9	TRBD1	TRBJ1-4	.	CASSLRTGGNEKLFF	TGTGCCAGCAGCTTACGGACAGGGGGAAATGAAAAACTGTTTTTT
TRBV20-1	.	TRBJ2-7	few	CSASSGGLISYEQYF	TGCAGTGCTAGTTCGGGGGGCTTAATCTCCTACGAGCAGTACTTC
TRBV2	.	TRBJ2-3	once	CASALTEGGGKYF	TGTGCCAGCGCCCTAACCGAGGGTGGCGGAAAGTATTTT
TRBV7-8	.	TRBJ1-1	once	CASSLVVTGGTEAFF	TGTGCCAGCAGCTTAGTGGTGACGGGGGGCACTGAAGCTTTCTTT
TRBV28	.	TRBJ2-1	.	CASSEGGYSSYNEQFF	TGTGCCAGCAGTGAGGGCGGGTACAGCTCCTACAATGAGCAGTTCTTC
TRBV27	.	TRBJ2-1	few	CASSFRGLSYNEQFF	TGTGCCAGCAGTTTTCGGGGTCTCTCCTACAATGAGCAGTTCTTC
TRBV5-1	TRBD2	TRBJ2-3	.	CASSLRLAGGTDTQYF	TGCGCCAGCAGCTTAAGACTAGCGGGGGGCACAGATACGCAGTATTTT
TRBV6-5	TRBD1	TRBJ1-2	.	CASSPGTGVGYTF	TGTGCCAGCAGTCCCGGGACAGGGGTTGGCTACACCTTC
TRBV7-9	TRBD1	TRBJ2-5	.	CASSLGARAWGTVQETQYF	TGTGCCAGCAGCTTAGGGGCCCGGGCATGGGGGACAGTCCAAGAGACCCAGTACTTC
TRBV7-2	TRBD2	TRBJ2-2	.	CASSPRSGGNTGELFF	TGTGCCAGCAGCCCCCGTTCGGGAGGGAACACCGGGGAGCTGTTTTTT
TRBV5-6	.	TRBJ1-1	.	CASSWGDSLPAVNTEAFF	TGTGCCAGCAGCTGGGGGGACTCACTCCCCGCGGTGAACACTGAAGCTTTCTTT
TRBV5-1	TRBD2	TRBJ2-1	.	CASSVGLAGGNGNEQFF	TGCGCCAGCAGCGTAGGACTAGCGGGAGGTAATGGGAATGAGCAGTTCTTC
TRBV29-1	.	TRBJ1-1	.	CSVDPGVGTEAFF	TGCAGCGTTGATCCGGGGGTTGGCACTGAAGCTTTCTTT
TRBV19	TRBD1	TRBJ2-5	once	CASSPTGGAFQETQYF	TGTGCCAGTAGTCCGACAGGGGGCGCTTTCCAAGAGACCCAGTACTTC
TRBV6-5	.	TRBJ2-3	.	CASSWLIGTDTQYF	TGTGCCAGCAGTTGGCTTATCGGCACAGATACGCAGTATTTT
TRBV7-2	TRBD1	TRBJ2-6	once	CASSSSPDRGGSGANVLTF	TGTGCCAGCAGCTCCAGCCCGGACAGGGGGGGGTCTGGGGCCAACGTCCTGACTTTC
TRBV27	.	TRBJ1-1	few	CASSYSTTGWETEAFF	TGTGCCAGCAGTTACTCCACCACAGGGTGGGAAACTGAAGCTTTCTTT
TRBV29-1	TRBD1	TRBJ1-1	.	CSVATGGDTEAFF	TGCAGCGTTGCCACAGGGGGGGACACTGAAGCTTTCTTT
TRBV3-1/TRBV3-2	TRBD2	TRBJ2-4	.	CASSQDAGVDIQYF	TGTGCCAGCAGCCAGGACGCGGGGGTGGACATTCAGTACTTC
TRBV3-1/TRBV3-2	TRBD1	TRBJ2-1	.	CASSQGTGGKDNEQFF	TGTGCCAGCAGCCAGGGAACAGGGGGCAAGGACAATGAGCAGTTCTTC
TRBV6-6	.	TRBJ2-1	.	CASSYGGRNEQFF	TGTGCCAGCAGTTACGGCGGCCGAAATGAGCAGTTCTTC
TRBV21-1	.	TRBJ2-4	few	CASSKEVGSLAKNIQYF	TGTGCCAGCAGCAAAGAGGTGGGCTCACTAGCCAAAAACATTCAGTACTTC
TRBV7-3	TRBD2	TRBJ2-7	.	CASSPRLAGGSYEQYF	TGTGCCAGCAGCCCCAGACTAGCGGGAGGCTCCTACGAGCAGTACTTC
TRBV2	.	TRBJ1-5	.	CASSGAPLIDGQPQHF	TGTGCCAGCAGTGGGGCTCCCCTAATCGACGGTCAGCCCCAGCATTTT
TRBV21-1	.	TRBJ2-5	.	CASSEMLFTSLVDKETQYF	TGTGCCAGCAGCGAAATGCTGTTCACATCTCTCGTGGACAAAGAGACCCAGTACTTC
TRBV7-9	.	TRBJ2-3	.	CASSLIASSTDTQYF	TGTGCCAGCAGCTTGATAGCCTCTAGCACAGATACGCAGTATTTT
TRBV20-1	.	TRBJ1-2	.	CSASSSDSNYGYTF	TGCAGTGCTAGTAGTTCGGACAGTAACTATGGCTACACCTTC
TRBV2	TRBD1	TRBJ1-1	once	CASSVGTVSWAFF	TGTGCCAGCAGTGTAGGGACAGTGTCGTGGGCTTTCTTT
TRBV14	.	TRBJ2-7	once	CASSQGLTYEQYF	TGTGCCAGCAGCCAGGGACTCACCTACGAGCAGTACTTC
TRBV2	.	TRBJ2-7	.	CASSEERAGNSYEQYF	TGTGCCAGCAGTGAGGAGCGTGCGGGGAACTCCTACGAGCAGTACTTC
TRBV20-1	.	TRBJ2-1	.	CSAIHYNEQFF	TGCAGTGCTATCCACTACAATGAGCAGTTCTTC
TRBV5-4	.	TRBJ1-1	.	CASSFGQSNTEAFF	TGTGCCAGCAGCTTTGGACAGTCGAACACTGAAGCTTTCTTT
TRBV20-1	.	TRBJ1-1	once	CSASPTGTTEAFF	TGCAGTGCTAGTCCCACAGGGACAACTGAAGCTTTCTTT
TRBV14	TRBD2	TRBJ2-1	once	CASSQDRGGRYEQFF	TGTGCCAGCAGCCAAGATCGGGGGGGCAGGTATGAGCAGTTCTTC
TRBV5-1	.	TRBJ2-1	.	CASSPAGLRGGSDEQFF	TGCGCCAGCAGCCCGGCCGGCCTACGTGGCGGTAGCGATGAGCAGTTCTTC
TRBV7-2	TRBD2	TRBJ2-1	.	CASSPRLAGYNEQFF	TGTGCCAGCAGCCCCCGACTAGCGGGATACAATGAGCAGTTCTTC
TRBV7-2	TRBD2	TRBJ2-1	.	CASSSGLGLAGGLGNEQFF	TGTGCCAGCAGCTCCGGCCTTGGGCTAGCGGGAGGATTAGGCAATGAGCAGTTCTTC
TRBV6-5	TRBD1	TRBJ1-5	.	CASSHGQGIGQPQHF	TGTGCCAGCAGTCATGGACAGGGCATAGGTCAGCCCCAGCATTTT
TRBV7-9	TRBD2	TRBJ2-2	.	CASSLTSGGPGTGELFF	TGTGCCAGCAGCTTGACTAGCGGGGGTCCAGGCACCGGGGAGCTGTTTTTT
TRBV7-8	.	TRBJ1-1	.	CASSLGARYTEAFF	TGTGCCAGCAGCTTAGGGGCCCGGTACACTGAAGCTTTCTTT
TRBV7-9	TRBD2	TRBJ2-1	.	CASSLLGGGADNEQFF	TGTGCCAGCAGCTTACTAGGCGGGGGGGCCGATAATGAGCAGTTCTTC
TRBV10-3	TRBD1	TRBJ2-1	once	CAISEGEDRAGEQFF	TGTGCCATCAGTGAGGGGGAGGACAGGGCTGGGGAGCAGTTCTTC
TRBV2	TRBD1	TRBJ1-4	once	CASRRGGEKLFF	TGTGCCAGCAGGCGAGGGGGCGAAAAACTGTTTTTT
TRBV7-3	TRBD2	TRBJ2-2	medium-sized	CASSQGLAGELFF	TGTGCCAGCAGCCAGGGACTAGCCGGGGAGCTGTTTTTT
TRBV7-8	TRBD1	TRBJ1-1	.	CASSLRDRGSNTEAFF	TGTGCCAGCAGCTTAAGGGACAGGGGGTCGAACACTGAAGCTTTCTTT
TRBV5-1	.	TRBJ2-3	once	CASSSGTPSGSTDTQYF	TGCGCCAGCAGCTCCGGGACTCCCTCTGGCAGCACAGATACGCAGTATTTT
TRBV7-8	TRBD2	TRBJ2-1	.	CASSSPGTSGYNEQFF	TGTGCCAGCAGCTCCCCCGGGACTAGCGGTTACAATGAGCAGTTCTTC
TRBV5-1	TRBD2	TRBJ2-7	few	CASSLVTGGEQYF	TGCGCCAGCAGCTTGGTAACGGGAGGCGAGCAGTACTTC
TRBV14	.	TRBJ1-2	.	CASSQDTVYGYTF	TGTGCCAGCAGCCAAGATACAGTATATGGCTACACCTTC
TRBV21-1	.	TRBJ2-1	.	CASSPPEGASSYNEQFF	TGTGCCAGCAGCCCCCCCGAGGGGGCCAGCTCCTACAATGAGCAGTTCTTC
TRBV4-1	TRBD2	TRBJ2-3	.	CASSQSSGALSTDTQYF	TGCGCCAGCAGCCAGTCTAGCGGGGCGCTTAGCACAGATACGCAGTATTTT
TRBV6-6	TRBD2	TRBJ2-3	.	CASSYSGGGATDTQYF	TGTGCCAGCAGTTACTCGGGCGGGGGGGCAACAGATACGCAGTATTTT
TRBV5-4	TRBD2	TRBJ2-5	.	CASSSVTSGSQTQYF	TGTGCCAGCAGCTCGGTGACTAGCGGGAGTCAGACCCAGTACTTC